The rows below give T cell receptor beta chains drawn from one sample of a study of CD8 T cells in Susac syndrome. MiXCR, applied by TCRdb to the immunoSEQ multiplex PCR reads, yields one record per CDR3 protein. Of a few hundred thousand distinct CDR3 sequences listed, 92% are singletons. The sequenced sample was CD8+ T cells from PBMCs. These receptors all stem from a human donor with multiple sclerosis. The CDR3 runs from the conserved cysteine through the conserved F or W. A D gene is named only where the DNA matches it firmly. Size tells how often a clone was seen (once, few, many) or the class of an expanded clone, and some rows leave it out.

V gene: TRBV2
clone size: few
D gene: -
J gene: TRBJ1-2
CDR3 DNA: TGTGCCAGCGCTATCGGGGGGTCTGGCTATGGCTACACCTTC
CDR3 protein: CASAIGGSGYGYTF

V gene: TRBV27
clone size: -
D gene: TRBD1
J gene: TRBJ1-1
CDR3 DNA: TGTGCCAGCAGTCCCTTGCACACCACCGGGACAGAGAACACTGAAGCTTTCTTT
CDR3 protein: CASSPLHTTGTENTEAFF

V gene: TRBV5-6
clone size: -
D gene: TRBD1
J gene: TRBJ2-1
CDR3 DNA: TGTGCCAGCAGCATAGGGACAGCGAACAATGAGCAGTTCTTC
CDR3 protein: CASSIGTANNEQFF

V gene: TRBV4-1
clone size: -
D gene: TRBD1
J gene: TRBJ2-1
CDR3 DNA: TGCGCCAGCAGCCAAGATGGCCGGACAGGGGGAAACAATGAGCAGTTCTTC
CDR3 protein: CASSQDGRTGGNNEQFF

V gene: TRBV7-9
clone size: -
D gene: -
J gene: TRBJ2-5
CDR3 DNA: TGTGCCAGCAGCTTAGTTCGGGGCACGGAGACCCAGTACTTC
CDR3 protein: CASSLVRGTETQYF

V gene: TRBV3-1
clone size: -
D gene: -
J gene: TRBJ1-2
CDR3 DNA: TGTGCCAGCAGCCAAGAGGGGACTTCAGTCCACTATGGCTACACCTTC
CDR3 protein: CASSQEGTSVHYGYTF

V gene: TRBV6-6
clone size: -
D gene: -
J gene: TRBJ2-2
CDR3 DNA: TGTGCCAGCAGTTACGGCAGGGGGAACACCGGGGAGCTGTTTTTT
CDR3 protein: CASSYGRGNTGELFF

V gene: TRBV9
clone size: -
D gene: TRBD1
J gene: TRBJ2-7
CDR3 DNA: TGTGCCAGCAGCGCCCAGGGGGCTGGGTCCTACGAGCAGTACTTC
CDR3 protein: CASSAQGAGSYEQYF

V gene: TRBV10-2
clone size: -
D gene: -
J gene: TRBJ1-1
CDR3 DNA: TGCGCCAGCAGTGAGCCGGGTAGAGAAGCTTTCTTT
CDR3 protein: CASSEPGREAFF

V gene: TRBV6-1
clone size: -
D gene: -
J gene: TRBJ2-1
CDR3 DNA: TGTGCCAGCAGTGAGGTACCCTACAATGAGCAGTTCTTC
CDR3 protein: CASSEVPYNEQFF

V gene: TRBV4-1
clone size: once
D gene: -
J gene: TRBJ1-1
CDR3 DNA: TGCGCCAGCAGCCAAGACTGGGTGGAGGGGACTGAAGCTTTCTTT
CDR3 protein: CASSQDWVEGTEAFF

V gene: TRBV7-9
clone size: -
D gene: TRBD1
J gene: TRBJ2-7
CDR3 DNA: TGTGCCAGCAGCTCGGGACAGGGGGCAGCATACGAGCAGTACTTC
CDR3 protein: CASSSGQGAAYEQYF

V gene: TRBV11-2
clone size: once
D gene: -
J gene: TRBJ2-7
CDR3 DNA: TGTGCCAGCAGCTTAGAGTATCGCCCGTACGAGCAGTACTTC
CDR3 protein: CASSLEYRPYEQYF

V gene: TRBV12-3/TRBV12-4
clone size: -
D gene: TRBD1
J gene: TRBJ1-1
CDR3 DNA: TGTGCCAGCAGTTTCCAGGGGGCTAACACTGAAGCTTTCTTT
CDR3 protein: CASSFQGANTEAFF

V gene: TRBV20-1
clone size: -
D gene: -
J gene: TRBJ1-3
CDR3 DNA: TGCAGTGCTGTCAGGGGTTCTGGAAACACCATATATTTT
CDR3 protein: CSAVRGSGNTIYF

V gene: TRBV6-1
clone size: -
D gene: TRBD1
J gene: TRBJ1-5
CDR3 DNA: TGTGCCAGCAGCACCGGGACAGTCCGGAATCAGCCCCAGCATTTT
CDR3 protein: CASSTGTVRNQPQHF

V gene: TRBV9
clone size: -
D gene: -
J gene: TRBJ2-2
CDR3 DNA: TGTGCCAGCAGCGTGAACCGGGACGGGCGCACCGGGGAGCTGTTTTTT
CDR3 protein: CASSVNRDGRTGELFF

V gene: TRBV4-2
clone size: -
D gene: -
J gene: TRBJ2-5
CDR3 DNA: TGTGCCAGCAGCCAGAACACGGGGTCGGGGGAGACCCAGTACTTC
CDR3 protein: CASSQNTGSGETQYF

V gene: TRBV27
clone size: -
D gene: -
J gene: TRBJ1-1
CDR3 DNA: TGTGCCAGCATTGATCTCGAACCCGCGGCGAACACTGAAGCTTTCTTT
CDR3 protein: CASIDLEPAANTEAFF

V gene: TRBV19
clone size: -
D gene: TRBD2
J gene: TRBJ2-7
CDR3 DNA: TGTGCCAGTAGTCCCTATCTACTAGCGGGAGTGTACGAGCAGTACTTC
CDR3 protein: CASSPYLLAGVYEQYF

V gene: TRBV7-3
clone size: -
D gene: -
J gene: TRBJ2-3
CDR3 DNA: TGTGCCAGCAGCCGCCGATCCGGGTGGACAGATACGCAGTATTTT
CDR3 protein: CASSRRSGWTDTQYF

V gene: TRBV9
clone size: -
D gene: TRBD2
J gene: TRBJ2-1
CDR3 DNA: TGTGCCAGCAGCGTAGCCCTAGCGGGAGCCTACAATGAGCAGTTCTTC
CDR3 protein: CASSVALAGAYNEQFF

V gene: TRBV6-2/TRBV6-3
clone size: -
D gene: -
J gene: TRBJ2-1
CDR3 DNA: TGTGCCAGCAGCCCTCGTCCCCCGGGGGGCGATGAGCAGTTCTTC
CDR3 protein: CASSPRPPGGDEQFF

V gene: TRBV5-1
clone size: -
D gene: TRBD2
J gene: TRBJ2-3
CDR3 DNA: TGCGCCAGCAGCTTGGCCCTAGCGGGAGCCGATACGCAGTATTTT
CDR3 protein: CASSLALAGADTQYF

V gene: TRBV12-3/TRBV12-4
clone size: -
D gene: -
J gene: TRBJ1-1
CDR3 DNA: TGTGCCAGCAGTTTAGCGGGGGCCACTGAAGCTTTCTTT
CDR3 protein: CASSLAGATEAFF

V gene: TRBV4-2
clone size: -
D gene: -
J gene: TRBJ2-1
CDR3 DNA: TGTGCCAGCAGCCAGACTAGGGGGGGGTACAATGAGCAGTTCTTC
CDR3 protein: CASSQTRGGYNEQFF

V gene: TRBV4-2
clone size: once
D gene: -
J gene: TRBJ2-5
CDR3 DNA: TGTGCCAGCAGCGTTCTATTCGGAGAGACCCAGTACTTC
CDR3 protein: CASSVLFGETQYF